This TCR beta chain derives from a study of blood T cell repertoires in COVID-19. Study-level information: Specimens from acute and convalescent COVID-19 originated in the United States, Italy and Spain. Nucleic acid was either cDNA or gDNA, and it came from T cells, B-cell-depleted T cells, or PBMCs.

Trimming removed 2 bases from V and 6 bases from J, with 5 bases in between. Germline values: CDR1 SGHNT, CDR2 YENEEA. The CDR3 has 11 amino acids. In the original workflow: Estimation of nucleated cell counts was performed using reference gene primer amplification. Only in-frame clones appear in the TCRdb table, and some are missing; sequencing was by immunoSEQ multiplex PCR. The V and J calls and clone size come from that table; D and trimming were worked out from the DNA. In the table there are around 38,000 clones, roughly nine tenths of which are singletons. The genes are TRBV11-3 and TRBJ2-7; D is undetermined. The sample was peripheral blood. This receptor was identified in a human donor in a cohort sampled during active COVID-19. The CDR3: CASSLTGEQYF. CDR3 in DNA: TGTGCCAGCAGCTTAACCGGCGAGCAGTACTTC.